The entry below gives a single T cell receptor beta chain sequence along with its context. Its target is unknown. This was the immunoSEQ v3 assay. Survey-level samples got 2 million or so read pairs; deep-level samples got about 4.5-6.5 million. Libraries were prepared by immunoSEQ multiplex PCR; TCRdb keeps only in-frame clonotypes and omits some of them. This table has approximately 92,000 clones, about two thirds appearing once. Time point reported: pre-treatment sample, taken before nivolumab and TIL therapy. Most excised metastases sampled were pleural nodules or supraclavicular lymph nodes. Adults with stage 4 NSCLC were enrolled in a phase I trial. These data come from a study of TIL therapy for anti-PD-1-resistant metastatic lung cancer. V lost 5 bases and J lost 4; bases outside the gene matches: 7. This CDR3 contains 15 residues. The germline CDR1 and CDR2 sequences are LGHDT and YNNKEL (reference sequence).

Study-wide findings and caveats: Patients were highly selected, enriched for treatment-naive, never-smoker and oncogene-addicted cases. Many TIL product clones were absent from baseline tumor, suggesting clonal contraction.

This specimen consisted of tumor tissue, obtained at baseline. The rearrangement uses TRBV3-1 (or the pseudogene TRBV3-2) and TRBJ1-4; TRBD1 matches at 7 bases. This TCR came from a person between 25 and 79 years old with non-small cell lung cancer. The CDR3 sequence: CASSTRGTDNEKLFF. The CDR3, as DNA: TGTGCCAGCAGCACCCGTGGGACAGATAATGAAAAACTGTTTTTT.